What follows are 29 T cell receptor beta chains derived from one specimen sequenced in a study of immune characterization of retroperitoneal liposarcoma. TCRdb re-derived calls from the PCR reads in MiXCR, one entry per CDR3 protein. This table has approximately 10,000 distinct CDR3 sequences, roughly 35% appearing once. What was sequenced was tumor tissue. The receptors stem from a male donor with retroperitoneal liposarcoma.

This clonotype was seen more than once but under ten times. This sequence joins TRBV11-3 and TRBJ2-3, with D perhaps TRBD1 (6 bases). The CDR3 runs 15 residues. The germline V gene encodes CDR1 SGHNT and CDR2 YENEEA. Trimming removed 8 bases at V and 3 bases at J, with 18 bases between. The CDR3 protein is CASSAARGTTDTQYF. The CDR3 bases are TGTGCCAGCTCCGCGGCCAGGGGAACAACAGATACGCAGTATTTT.

The V call is TRBV10-3, the J call TRBJ2-5; D call uncertain. V was trimmed by 6 bases and J by 0 bases, leaving 8 bases between them. This CDR3 has 13 residues. The germline V gene encodes CDR1 ENHRY and CDR2 SYGVKD. The CDR3 DNA follows: TGTGCCATCAGGGACGATAACCAAGAGACCCAGTACTTC. Protein sequence: CAIRDDNQETQYF.

With respect to this clonotype: Since a much larger clone is just one base distant, this may be a read error. V is TRBV6-1 and J is TRBJ2-3; possibly TRBD1 for D (5 bases). TRBJ2-1 explains the end of the DNA better; the J call may be wrong. This CDR3 contains 13 residues. Germline values: CDR1 MNHNS, CDR2 SASEGT. DNA of the CDR3: TGTGCCAGCACCTTTGACAGACATTCCGAGCAGTTCTTC. Its protein product is CASTFDRHSEQFF.

This clonotype is medium-sized. The chain has TRBV6-1 and TRBJ2-7, with a possible D match to TRBD2 (6 bases). Germline V CDR1 and CDR2: MNHNS, SASEGT. Trimming shortened V by 3 bases and J by 7 bases, and 10 bases separated the two germline ends. The CDR3 extends over 12 amino acids. CDR3 nucleotide sequence: TGTGCCAGCAGTGATTGGGGGGATGAGCAGTACTTC. Translated: CASSDWGDEQYF.

This clonotype was observed a handful of times. The J gene is TRBJ2-1, the V gene TRBV24-1; the D call may be TRBD1 or TRBD2 (6 bases each). The V gene's germline CDR1 is KGHDR and CDR2 SFDVKD. V was shortened by 6 bases and J by 5 bases, with 22 bases between the two germline ends. This CDR3 spans 17 amino acids. The chain's CDR3 is CATSPARGQLSHNEQFF. CDR3 DNA: TGTGCCACCAGTCCCGCTCGGGGGCAGCTCAGTCACAATGAGCAGTTCTTC.

This chain joins TRBV6-8 and TRBJ2-6; D is unclear. The CDR3 runs to 15 residues. Trimming removed 3 bases from V and 0 bases from J, with 6 bases in between. CDR1 is MNHGY, CDR2 SAAAGT, per germline. The CDR3 DNA reads TGTGCCAGCAGTTATGGTAACTCTGGGGCCAACGTCCTGACTTTC. Translated, it gives CASSYGNSGANVLTF.

This clonotype was counted between two and nine times. The rearrangement uses TRBV12-3 or TRBV12-4 and TRBJ2-1; maybe TRBD2 (6 bases). This CDR3 has 15 residues. Trimming cost V 6 bases and J 5 bases, with 17 bases left between them. The CDR3 protein is CASSAFGGANNEQFF. In nucleotides, the CDR3 is TGTGCCAGCAGCGCGTTTGGCGGGGCTAACAATGAGCAGTTCTTC.

This clonotype has more than one count but fewer than ten. The V gene is TRBV27, the J gene TRBJ2-5, with D perhaps matching TRBD2 (6 bases). The CDR3 has 16 amino acids. Trimming took off 5 bases at V and 5 bases at J, with 21 bases between the two ends. Germline loops: CDR1 MNHEY, CDR2 SMNVEV (reference sequence). The DNA of the CDR3 is TGTGCCAGCAGTCACTCCCAGGGACTTGCGAAGGAGACCCAGTACTTC. Translation: CASSHSQGLAKETQYF.

CDR3 loop: CASSPLAGYEQYF. CDR3 bases: TGCGCCAGCAGTCCCCTAGCGGGCTACGAGCAGTACTTC. This sequence joins TRBV10-1 and TRBJ2-5, with 8 bases fitting TRBD2. The J call may not be correct, given that the DNA end is closer to TRBJ2-7. Per germline, CDR1 WNHNN and CDR2 SYGVQD (reference sequence). The CDR3 is 13 amino acids.

The genes are TRBV6-1 and TRBJ2-5; the D is unclear. TRBJ2-1 explains the end of the DNA better; the J call may be wrong. Germline CDR1 MNHNS, CDR2 SASEGT. CDR3 length: 13 residues. CDR3 DNA sequence: TGTGCCAGCAGTGAAGGGGTCCAAGAGACCCAGTTCTTC. Translation: CASSEGVQETQFF.

This clonotype was observed a handful of times. The CDR3 protein is CASSSPGLARETQYF. The CDR3 nucleotides read TGTGCCAGCAGCTCCCCGGGACTAGCGAGAGAGACCCAGTACTTC. This sequence joins TRBV7-2 and TRBJ2-5; TRBD2 matches at 10 bases. The V segment lost 4 bases and the J segment 4 bases; nucleotides outside the gene matches: 6. There are 15 residues in the CDR3. Germline V gene data show CDR1 as SGHTA and CDR2 as FQGNSA. The full variable domain, in which reference TRBV7-2 and TRBJ2-5 provide the parts outside the CDR3, is GAGVSQSPSNKVTEKGKDVELRCDPISGHTALYWYRQSLGQGLEFLIYFQGNSAPDKSGLPSDRFSAERTGGSVSTLTIQRTQQEDSAVYLCASSSPGLARETQYFGPGTRLLVL.

The chain recombines TRBV6-6 with TRBJ2-1; D is undetermined. The last part of the DNA fits TRBJ2-5 better; the J call may be wrong. The CDR3 is 15 residues long. Germline values: CDR1 MNHNY, CDR2 SVGAGI (reference sequence). CDR3 region: CASRYPGVARETQYF. The CDR3 nucleotides read TGTGCCAGCAGATATCCCGGTGTAGCCCGGGAGACCCAGTACTTC.

As concerns this clonotype: The CDR3 does not end in the conserved phenylalanine or tryptophan, so this is likely a read error. The DNA is omitted, as the CDR3 cannot be located on it reliably, and the CDR3 follows TCRdb's listing. The CDR3 loop is CASTRGLALQERRGG. V and J are TRBV7-6 and TRBJ2-1; TRBD1, as called in the table, went unchecked against the DNA. The CDR3 spans 15 amino acids, including both terminal residues. CDR1 is SGHVS and CDR2 is FNYEAQ in the germline V gene.

By sample fraction, this clonotype is medium-sized. J is TRBJ2-1 and V is TRBV10-1; the D gene is possibly TRBD2 (5 bases). The better agreement between TRBJ2-7 and the DNA end casts doubt on the J call. Germline loops: CDR1 WNHNN, CDR2 SYGVQD (reference sequence). This CDR3 is built from 13 residues. CDR3 nucleotides: TGCGCCAGCAGTGAGTCGGCGGGCTCAGAGCAGTACTTC. As protein: CASSESAGSEQYF.

This clonotype counts as medium-sized. The rearrangement joins TRBV7-2 to TRBJ2-3, with 7 positions matching TRBD1. Germline CDR1 is SGHTA and CDR2 is FQGNSA. The junction had 4 bases not matched to a gene; V was cut back by 2 bases and J by 2 bases. The CDR3 sequence is 15 residues long. The CDR3 loop reads CASSLRGQATDTQYF. The CDR3 region has the DNA TGTGCCAGCAGCTTAAGGGGGCAAGCCACAGATACGCAGTATTTT.

The rearrangement links TRBV12-5 to TRBJ2-4; D tentatively reads TRBD1 or TRBD2 (6 bases each). Germline-derived CDR1 and CDR2 are LGHNT and FRNRAP. Trimming pared 1 base from V and 13 bases from J, leaving 26 bases between. There are 17 residues in the CDR3. The CDR3 reads CASGLATGTGVDNEQYF. DNA of the CDR3: TGTGCTAGTGGTTTGGCCACAGGGACGGGGGTAGACAATGAGCAGTACTTC. Combining the CDR3 with reference TRBV12-5 and TRBJ2-4 gives the whole variable domain DARVTQTPRHKVTEMGQEVTMRCQPILGHNTVFWYRQTMMQGLELLAYFRNRAPLDDSGMPKDRFSAEMPDATLATLKIQPSEPRDSAVYFCASGLATGTGVDNEQYFGAGTRLSVL.

This chain uses TRBV6-1 with TRBJ2-3, with D uncertain. The length of the CDR3 is 14 residues. V was cut by 5 bases and J by 0 bases, with 9 bases left in between. Looked up from germline, CDR1 is MNHNS and CDR2 is SASEGT. This chain's CDR3 is CASSKRASTDTQYF. CDR3 DNA: TGTGCCAGCAGTAAAAGGGCTAGCACAGATACGCAGTATTTT.

In this sample, this clonotype is large. The genes are TRBV6-1 and TRBJ2-5; D might be TRBD2 (6 bases). CDR3 size: 12 residues. Germline assignment: CDR1 MNHNS and CDR2 SASEGT. The V end lost 6 bases, the J end lost 5 bases, and 10 bases lay between the germline ends. The chain's CDR3 is CASRRGGETQYF. CDR3 in DNA: TGTGCCAGCAGAAGAGGAGGGGAGACCCAGTACTTC.

This clonotype rates as medium-sized. It may be a read error: a sequence one base away is much more abundant. The V gene is TRBV6-1, the J gene TRBJ2-1; 9 positions match TRBD1. The J call could be wrong; TRBJ2-7 is a better fit for the DNA end. The length of the CDR3 is 15 residues. CDR1 MNHNS and CDR2 SASEGT come from the germline V gene. The CDR3 protein is CASSPGQGVYNEQYF. The CDR3 bases are TGTGCCAGCAGCCCGGGACAGGGAGTCTACAATGAGCAGTACTTC.

V is TRBV6-1 and J is TRBJ2-5; D gene unclear. The J call could be wrong; TRBJ2-1 is a better fit for the DNA end. This CDR3 is 14 amino acids long. Germline V gives CDR1 MNHNS, CDR2 SASEGT. The CDR3 is CASSRPLDHNEQFF. CDR3 nucleotides: TGTGCCAGCAGTCGTCCCCTGGATCACAATGAGCAGTTCTTC.

This clonotype has just a few counts. V gene TRBV6-5 combines with J gene TRBJ2-1, with unresolved D. The J call is doubtful: the DNA matches TRBJ2-7 better. Germline values: CDR1 MNHEY, CDR2 SVGAGI. This CDR3 is built from 12 residues. The CDR3 DNA reads TGTGCCAGCAGCTCTAGCTCCTACGAGCAGTACTTC. Residues: CASSSSSYEQYF.

CDR3 sequence: CASNTGTATNYGYTF. Here the CDR3 DNA reads TGTGCCAGCAACACCGGGACAGCCACTAACTATGGCTACACCTTC. V gene TRBV6-2 or TRBV6-3 combines with J gene TRBJ1-2; 7 bases are shared with TRBD1. The germline V gene encodes CDR1 MNHEY and CDR2 SVGEGT. V was clipped by 7 bases and J by 0 bases; unmatched bases: 8. The CDR3 length is 15 residues.

This chain links TRBV6-8 with TRBJ1-6; no reliable D call. The CDR3 runs to 15 residues. V lost 0 bases and J lost 10, with 13 bases in between. Germline CDR1 reads MNHGY; CDR2 reads SAAAGT. The CDR3 reads CASSYSSWARSPLHF. Written as DNA, the CDR3 is TGTGCCAGCAGTTACTCGAGCTGGGCCAGATCACCCCTCCACTTT.

This clonotype has a single count. At one of its ends the junction is not consistent with the germline gene, which may arise from a read error. This rearrangement joins TRBV6-1 to TRBJ2-1; TRBD2 is a possible D gene (6 bases). Germline loops: CDR1 MNHNS, CDR2 SASEGT. The CDR3 extends over 16 amino acids. The CDR3 sequence: CASSSPGTSIYNEQFF. The CDR3 bases are TGTGCCAGCAGTTCCCCCGGGACTTCTATCTACAATGAGCAGTTTTTC.

The chain recombines TRBV6-1 with TRBJ2-1, with TRBD2 identical over 8 bases. The ends lost 6 bases at V and 10 bases at J; junction bases unmatched: 17. The CDR3 sequence is 16 residues long. CDR1 MNHNS and CDR2 SASEGT come from the germline V gene. CDR3 amino acids: CASSERGGGSSYEQFF. DNA for the CDR3: TGTGCCAGCAGCGAAAGGGGCGGGGGGAGCTCCTACGAGCAGTTCTTC.

This clonotype was seen repeatedly, ten times or more. The chain is built from TRBV6-1 and TRBJ2-1, with TRBD1 as a possible D gene (6 bases). The DNA end is more similar to TRBJ2-7, so the J call may be wrong. Germline values: CDR1 MNHNS, CDR2 SASEGT. The CDR3 has 13 residues. The CDR3 DNA follows: TGTGCCAGCAGACTACAGGGCTACGGGGAGCAGTACTTC. Protein sequence: CASRLQGYGEQYF.

This clonotype appeared a few times. V usage is TRBV6-1 and J usage is TRBJ2-1; no clear D gene. CDR1 and CDR2 (germline): MNHNS, SASEGT. Trimming took 10 bases from V and 8 from J, leaving 18 bases between them. CDR3 length: 13 amino acids. The CDR3 sequence is CANDGLSEHEQFF. CDR3 DNA sequence: TGTGCCAACGACGGCTTATCGGAGCATGAGCAGTTCTTC.

This clonotype was detected a few times. The J gene is TRBJ1-6, the V gene TRBV6-1; D ambiguous. V shed 6 bases and J shed 3 bases, with 15 bases lying between them. CDR1 MNHNS and CDR2 SASEGT come from the germline V gene. This CDR3 contains 16 residues. The CDR3 loop reads CASSLENTGYNSPLHF. CDR3 nucleotide sequence: TGTGCCAGCAGCCTGGAAAATACGGGCTATAATTCACCCCTCCACTTT.

With regard to this clonotype: A junction end diverges from the germline sequence, so it may reflect a read error. V gene TRBV6-1 combines with J gene TRBJ2-1, with D possibly matching TRBD2 (7 bases). The J call may be mistaken, given a closer DNA end match to TRBJ2-7. CDR3 length: 15 amino acids. Germline CDR1 is MNHNS and CDR2 is SASEGT. The DNA of the CDR3 is TGTGCCAGCAGCGAAGGGGGGGGGCCGTCATACGAGCAGTACTTC. Amino acid sequence: CASSEGGGPSYEQYF.